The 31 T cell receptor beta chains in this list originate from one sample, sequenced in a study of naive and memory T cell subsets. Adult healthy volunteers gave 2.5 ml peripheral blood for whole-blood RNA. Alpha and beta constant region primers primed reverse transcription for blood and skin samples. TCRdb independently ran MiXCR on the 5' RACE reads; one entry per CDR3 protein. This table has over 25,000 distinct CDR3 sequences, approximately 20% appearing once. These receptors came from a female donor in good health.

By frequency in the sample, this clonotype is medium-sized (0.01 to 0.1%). As DNA, the CDR3 is TGCAGTGCTAGAGAAGGAGATACGCAGTATTTT. Translated, it gives CSAREGDTQYF. The rearrangement uses TRBV20-1 and TRBJ2-3; D unclear. The CDR3 covers 11 residues. V dropped 0 bases and J dropped 5 bases, with 3 bases sitting between them. From germline, CDR1 is DFQATT and CDR2 SNEGSKA (reference sequence).

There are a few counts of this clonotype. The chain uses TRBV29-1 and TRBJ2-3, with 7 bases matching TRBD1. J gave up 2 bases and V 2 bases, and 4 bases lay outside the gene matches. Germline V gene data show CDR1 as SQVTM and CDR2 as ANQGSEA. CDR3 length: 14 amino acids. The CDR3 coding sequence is TGCAGCGTTGAACCCACAGGGGCCACAGATACGCAGTATTTT. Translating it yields CSVEPTGATDTQYF.

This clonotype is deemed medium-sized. The CDR3 region is CSVPGRQYQETQYF. The CDR3 coding sequence is TGCAGCGTTCCGGGACGGCAGTACCAAGAGACCCAGTACTTC. V and J are TRBV29-1 and TRBJ2-5; D assignment may be TRBD1 or TRBD2 (5 bases each). Per germline, CDR1 SQVTM and CDR2 ANQGSEA. The V and J ends lost 5 bases and 0 bases respectively, with 13 bases between them. The CDR3 runs 14 residues. The full variable domain, completed using reference TRBV29-1 and TRBJ2-5, is SAVISQKPSRDICQRGTSLTIQCQVDSQVTMMFWYRQQPGQSLTLIATANQGSEATYESGFVIDKFPISRPNLTFSTLTVSNMSPEDSSIYLCSVPGRQYQETQYFGPGTRLLVL.

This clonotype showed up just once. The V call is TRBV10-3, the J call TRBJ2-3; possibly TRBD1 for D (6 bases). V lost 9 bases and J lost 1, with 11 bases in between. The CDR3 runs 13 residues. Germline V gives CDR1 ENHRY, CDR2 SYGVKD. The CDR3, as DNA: TGTGCCATTACAGGGAGCGGCACAGATACGCAGTATTTT. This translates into CAITGSGTDTQYF.

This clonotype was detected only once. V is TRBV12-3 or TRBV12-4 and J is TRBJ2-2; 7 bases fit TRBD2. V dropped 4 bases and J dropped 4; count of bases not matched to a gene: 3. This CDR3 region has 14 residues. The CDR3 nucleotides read TGTGCCAGCAGTTACCGACTAGCCACCGGGGAGCTGTTTTTT. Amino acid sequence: CASSYRLATGELFF.

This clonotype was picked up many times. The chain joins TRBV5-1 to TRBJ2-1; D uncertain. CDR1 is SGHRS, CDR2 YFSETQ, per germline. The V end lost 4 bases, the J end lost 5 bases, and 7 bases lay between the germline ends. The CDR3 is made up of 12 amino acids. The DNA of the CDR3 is TGCGCCAGCAGCCCCCGGGACAATGAGCAGTTCTTC. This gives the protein CASSPRDNEQFF.

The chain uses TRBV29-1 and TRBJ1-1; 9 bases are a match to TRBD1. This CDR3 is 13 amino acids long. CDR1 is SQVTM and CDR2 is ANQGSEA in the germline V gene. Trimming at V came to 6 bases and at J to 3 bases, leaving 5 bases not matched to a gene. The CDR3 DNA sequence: TGCAGCGTAGTACAGGGGGCTTACACTGAAGCTTTCTTT. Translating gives CSVVQGAYTEAFF.

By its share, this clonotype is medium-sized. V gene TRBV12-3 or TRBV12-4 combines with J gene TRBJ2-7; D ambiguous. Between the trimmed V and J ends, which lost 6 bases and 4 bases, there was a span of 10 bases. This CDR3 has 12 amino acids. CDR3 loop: CASSSAGYEQYF. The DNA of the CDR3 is TGTGCCAGCAGCTCCGCCGGTTACGAGCAGTACTTC.

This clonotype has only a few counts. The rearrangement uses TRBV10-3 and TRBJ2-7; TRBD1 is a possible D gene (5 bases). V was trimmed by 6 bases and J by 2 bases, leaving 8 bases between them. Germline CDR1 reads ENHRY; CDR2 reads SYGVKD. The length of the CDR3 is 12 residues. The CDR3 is CAIRTATYEQYF. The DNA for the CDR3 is TGTGCCATCAGGACAGCGACCTACGAGCAGTACTTC.

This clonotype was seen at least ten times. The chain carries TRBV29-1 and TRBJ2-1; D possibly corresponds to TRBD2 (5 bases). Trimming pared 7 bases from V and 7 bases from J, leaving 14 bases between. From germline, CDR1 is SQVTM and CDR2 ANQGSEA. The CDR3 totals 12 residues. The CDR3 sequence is CSGEILRNEQFF. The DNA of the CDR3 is TGCAGCGGGGAGATTCTGAGGAATGAGCAGTTCTTC.

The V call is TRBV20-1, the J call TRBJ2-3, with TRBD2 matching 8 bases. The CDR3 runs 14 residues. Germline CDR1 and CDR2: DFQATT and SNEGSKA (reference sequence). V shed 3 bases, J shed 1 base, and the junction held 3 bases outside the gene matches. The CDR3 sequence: CSASLTSGTDTQYF. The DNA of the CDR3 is TGCAGTGCTAGCCTGACTAGCGGCACAGATACGCAGTATTTT.

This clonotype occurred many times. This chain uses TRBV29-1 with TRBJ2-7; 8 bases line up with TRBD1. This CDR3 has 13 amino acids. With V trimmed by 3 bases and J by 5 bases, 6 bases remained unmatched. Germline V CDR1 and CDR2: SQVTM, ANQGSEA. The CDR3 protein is CSVEGQVTDEQYF. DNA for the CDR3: TGCAGCGTTGAGGGACAGGTTACCGACGAGCAGTACTTC.

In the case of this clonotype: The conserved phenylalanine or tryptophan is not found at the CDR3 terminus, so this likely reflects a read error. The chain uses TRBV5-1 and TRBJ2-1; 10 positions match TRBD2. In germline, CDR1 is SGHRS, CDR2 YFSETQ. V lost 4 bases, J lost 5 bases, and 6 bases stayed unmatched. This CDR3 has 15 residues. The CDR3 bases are TGCGCCAGCAGCCGTACTAGCGGGGCGAACAATGAGCAGTTCCTC. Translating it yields CASSRTSGANNEQFL.

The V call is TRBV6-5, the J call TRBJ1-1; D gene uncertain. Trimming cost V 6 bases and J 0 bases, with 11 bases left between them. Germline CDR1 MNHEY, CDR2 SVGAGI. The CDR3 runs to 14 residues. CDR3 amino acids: CASSSQRMNTEAFF. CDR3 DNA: TGTGCCAGCAGCTCCCAGAGGATGAACACTGAAGCTTTCTTT.

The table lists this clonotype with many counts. CDR3 residues: CASSSSLGQSSPLHF. Here the CDR3 DNA reads TGTGCCAGCAGTTCCAGCCTAGGACAGTCGTCACCCCTCCACTTT. This rearrangement joins TRBV6-6 to TRBJ1-6; tentatively, D is TRBD1 (6 bases). Germline-derived CDR1 and CDR2 are MNHNY and SVGAGI (reference sequence). Trimming pared 4 bases from V and 10 bases from J, leaving 17 bases between. This CDR3 is 15 amino acids long.

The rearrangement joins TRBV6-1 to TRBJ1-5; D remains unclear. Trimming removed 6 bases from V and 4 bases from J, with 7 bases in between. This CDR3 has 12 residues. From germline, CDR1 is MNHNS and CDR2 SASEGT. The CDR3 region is CASSKDNQPQHF. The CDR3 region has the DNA TGTGCCAGCAGCAAAGATAATCAGCCCCAGCATTTT.

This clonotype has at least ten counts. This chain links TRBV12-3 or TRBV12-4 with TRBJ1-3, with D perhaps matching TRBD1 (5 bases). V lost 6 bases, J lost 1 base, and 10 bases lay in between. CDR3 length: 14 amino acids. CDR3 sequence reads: CASSLTVSGNTIYF. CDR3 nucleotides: TGTGCCAGCAGCCTGACAGTATCTGGAAACACCATATATTTT.

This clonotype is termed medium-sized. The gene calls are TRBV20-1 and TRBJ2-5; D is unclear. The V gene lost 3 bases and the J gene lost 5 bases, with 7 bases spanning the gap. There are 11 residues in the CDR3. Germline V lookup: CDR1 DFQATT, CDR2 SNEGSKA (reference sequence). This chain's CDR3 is CSASFRETQYF. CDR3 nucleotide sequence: TGCAGTGCTAGCTTTAGGGAGACCCAGTACTTC.

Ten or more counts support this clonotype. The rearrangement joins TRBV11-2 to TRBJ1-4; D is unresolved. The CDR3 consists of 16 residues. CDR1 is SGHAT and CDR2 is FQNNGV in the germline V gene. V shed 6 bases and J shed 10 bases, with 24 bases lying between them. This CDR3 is CASRNAGTRDTGKLFF. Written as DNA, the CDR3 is TGTGCCAGCAGAAACGCAGGAACTAGGGATACTGGAAAACTGTTTTTT.

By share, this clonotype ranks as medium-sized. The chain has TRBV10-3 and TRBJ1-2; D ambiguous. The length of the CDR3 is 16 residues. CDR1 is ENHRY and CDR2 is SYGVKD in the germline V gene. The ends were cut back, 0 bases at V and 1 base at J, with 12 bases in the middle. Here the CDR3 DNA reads TGTGCCATCAGTGAGTCGTCGGAGGGCCTTAACTATGGCTACACCTTC. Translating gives CAISESSEGLNYGYTF.

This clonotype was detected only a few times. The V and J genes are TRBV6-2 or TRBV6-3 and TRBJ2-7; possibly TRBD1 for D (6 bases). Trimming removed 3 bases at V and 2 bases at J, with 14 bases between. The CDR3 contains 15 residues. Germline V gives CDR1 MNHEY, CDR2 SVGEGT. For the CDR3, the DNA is TGTGCCAGCAGTTATCCAGGGGCCCAAGCCTACGAGCAGTACTTC. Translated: CASSYPGAQAYEQYF.

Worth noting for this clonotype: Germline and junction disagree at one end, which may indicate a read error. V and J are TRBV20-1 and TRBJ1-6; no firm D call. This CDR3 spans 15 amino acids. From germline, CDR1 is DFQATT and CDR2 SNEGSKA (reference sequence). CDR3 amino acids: CSAREASSYNSRLHF. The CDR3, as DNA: TGCAGTGCTAGAGAGGCTAGCTCCTATAATTCACGCCTCCACTTT.

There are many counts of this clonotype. The CDR3 nucleotides are TGTGCCAGCAGTTTAACGGGAGTGGAAGCCGGGGAGCTGTTTTTT. Translated: CASSLTGVEAGELFF. The V and J genes are TRBV6-2 or TRBV6-3 and TRBJ2-2, with a weak D call TRBD2 (6 bases). CDR1 and CDR2 (germline): MNHEY, SVGEGT. CDR3 size: 15 residues. The V end was cut by 4 bases, the J end by 6 bases, with 15 bases between.

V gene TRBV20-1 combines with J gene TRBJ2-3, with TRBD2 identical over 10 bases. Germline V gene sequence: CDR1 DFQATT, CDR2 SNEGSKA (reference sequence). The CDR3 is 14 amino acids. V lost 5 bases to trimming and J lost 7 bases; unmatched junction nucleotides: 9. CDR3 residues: CSAPKAGGDNTQYF. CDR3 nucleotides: TGCAGTGCTCCGAAAGCGGGGGGGGATAATACGCAGTATTTT.

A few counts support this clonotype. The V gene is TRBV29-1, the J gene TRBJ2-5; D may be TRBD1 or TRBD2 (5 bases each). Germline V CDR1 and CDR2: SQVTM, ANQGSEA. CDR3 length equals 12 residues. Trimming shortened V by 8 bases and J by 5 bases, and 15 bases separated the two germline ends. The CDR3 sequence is CSSVQGAETQYF. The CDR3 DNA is TGCAGCTCGGTGCAGGGAGCGGAGACCCAGTACTTC.

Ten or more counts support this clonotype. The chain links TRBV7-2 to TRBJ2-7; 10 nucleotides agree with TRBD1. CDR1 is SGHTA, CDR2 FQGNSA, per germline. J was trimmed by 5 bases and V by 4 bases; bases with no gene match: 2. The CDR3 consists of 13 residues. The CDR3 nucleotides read TGTGCCAGCAGCTCGGGACAGGGGAACGAGCAGTACTTC. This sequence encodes CASSSGQGNEQYF.

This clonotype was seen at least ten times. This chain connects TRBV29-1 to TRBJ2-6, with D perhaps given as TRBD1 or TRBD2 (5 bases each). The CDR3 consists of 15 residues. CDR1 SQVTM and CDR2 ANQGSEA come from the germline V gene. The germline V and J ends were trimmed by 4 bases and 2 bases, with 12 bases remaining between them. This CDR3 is CSVGGLGPGANVLTF. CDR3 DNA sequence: TGCAGCGTTGGTGGTTTGGGACCTGGGGCCAACGTCCTGACTTTC.

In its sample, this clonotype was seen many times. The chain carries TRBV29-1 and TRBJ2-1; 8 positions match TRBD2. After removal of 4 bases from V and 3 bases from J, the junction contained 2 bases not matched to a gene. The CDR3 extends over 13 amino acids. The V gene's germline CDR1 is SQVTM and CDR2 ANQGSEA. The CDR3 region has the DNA TGCAGCGTTGCAGCGGGAGACTACAATGAGCAGTTCTTC. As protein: CSVAAGDYNEQFF.

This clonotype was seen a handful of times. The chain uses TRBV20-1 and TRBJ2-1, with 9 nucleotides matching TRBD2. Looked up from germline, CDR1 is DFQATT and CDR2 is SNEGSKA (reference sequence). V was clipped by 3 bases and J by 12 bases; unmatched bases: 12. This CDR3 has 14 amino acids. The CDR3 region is CSASFGSGGQGQFF. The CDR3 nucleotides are TGCAGTGCTAGTTTTGGTAGCGGGGGCCAGGGGCAGTTCTTC.

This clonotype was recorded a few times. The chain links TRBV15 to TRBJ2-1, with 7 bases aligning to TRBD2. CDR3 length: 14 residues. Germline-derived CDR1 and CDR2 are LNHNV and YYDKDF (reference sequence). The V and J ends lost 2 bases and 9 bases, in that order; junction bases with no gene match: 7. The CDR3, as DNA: TGTGCCACCAGCAGACCTGGACTAGACGTTGAGCAGTTCTTC. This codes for CATSRPGLDVEQFF.

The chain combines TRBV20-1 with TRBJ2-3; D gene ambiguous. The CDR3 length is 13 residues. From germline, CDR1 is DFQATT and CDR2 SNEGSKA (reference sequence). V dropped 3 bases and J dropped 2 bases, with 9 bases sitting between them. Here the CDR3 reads CSARDPNTDTQYF. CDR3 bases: TGCAGTGCTAGGGACCCAAACACAGATACGCAGTATTTT.